The 24 T cell receptor beta chains given below trace back to one sample, sequenced in a study of blood T cell repertoires in COVID-19. Clones were read by immunoSEQ multiplex PCR, and TCRdb kept only the in-frame ones, dropping some. The table records fewer than 20,000 clones, roughly 87% of them present only once. Input material: peripheral blood. Receptor source: a man at least 80 years old with acute or convalescent COVID-19.

This rearrangement joins TRBV2 to TRBJ1-2; D is unresolved. The germline V gene encodes CDR1 SNHLY and CDR2 FYNNEI. V dropped 4 bases and J dropped 7 bases, with 16 bases sitting between them. This CDR3 region has 14 residues. Written as DNA, the CDR3 is TGTGCCAGCAGTGTAGACGAGCGGGGTAGTGGCTACACCTTC. Its protein is CASSVDERGSGYTF. Variable domain in full (rest from reference TRBV2 and TRBJ1-2): EPEVTQTPSHQVTQMGQEVILRCVPISNHLYFYWYRQILGQKVEFLVSFYNNEISEKSEIFDDQFSVERPDGSNFTLKIRSTKLEDSAMYFCASSVDERGSGYTFGSGTRLTVV.

This chain joins TRBV6-5 and TRBJ1-1; weak D call: TRBD1 (5 bases). V lost 4 bases and J 0 bases, leaving 12 bases between the germline ends. The CDR3 consists of 15 residues. The germline CDR1 and CDR2 sequences are MNHEY and SVGAGI. As DNA, the CDR3 is TGTGCCAGCAGTTCTGGGGGGTTAATGAACACTGAAGCTTTCTTT. This gives the protein CASSSGGLMNTEAFF.

The chain uses TRBV14 and TRBJ1-2, with TRBD1 matching over 7 bases. Germline loops: CDR1 SGHDN, CDR2 FVKESK. The length of the CDR3 is 14 residues. Losses at the gene ends were 4 bases for V and 4 bases for J; bases not matched to a gene: 6. The CDR3 is CASSPGGGSYGYTF. In DNA, the CDR3 is TGTGCCAGCAGCCCGGGAGGGGGCAGCTATGGCTACACCTTC. Full variable domain (rest looked up from reference TRBV14 and TRBJ1-2): EAGVTQFPSHSVIEKGQTVTLRCDPISGHDNLYWYRRVMGKEIKFLLHFVKESKQDESGMPNNRFLAERTGGTYSTLKVQPAELEDSGVYFCASSPGGGSYGYTFGSGTRLTVV.

This sequence joins TRBV27 and TRBJ1-1, with D possibly matching TRBD1 (5 bases). The V end was cut by 2 bases, the J end by 5 bases, with 18 bases between. Germline values: CDR1 MNHEY, CDR2 SMNVEV (reference sequence). This CDR3 comprises 16 residues. The CDR3: CASSLGVRGSVTEAFF. The CDR3 DNA follows: TGTGCCAGCAGTTTAGGTGTACGGGGGTCAGTGACTGAAGCTTTCTTT.

The CDR3 is CSARSGTDNSPLHF. The CDR3 DNA sequence: TGCAGCGCCCGGAGCGGGACGGATAATTCACCCCTCCACTTT. The chain carries TRBV29-1 and TRBJ1-6, with D maybe TRBD1 (5 bases). Germline V CDR1 and CDR2: SQVTM, ANQGSEA. V lost 7 bases and J 5 bases, leaving 15 bases between the germline ends. The CDR3 is made up of 14 amino acids.

The CDR3, as DNA: TGCGCCAGCAGCTCCGGGACAGTCTACGAGCAGTACTTC. Protein: CASSSGTVYEQYF. V and J are TRBV5-1 and TRBJ2-7; 7 bases match TRBD1. The CDR3 has 13 amino acids. Germline V lookup: CDR1 SGHRS, CDR2 YFSETQ. V shed 3 bases, J shed 3 bases, and the junction held 3 bases outside the gene matches.

The V call is TRBV19, the J call TRBJ1-1; 8 bases are a match to TRBD1. J lost 7 bases, V lost 5 bases, and 12 bases had no gene match. The CDR3 totals 15 residues. The germline V gene encodes CDR1 LNHDA and CDR2 SQIVND (reference sequence). Written as DNA, the CDR3 is TGTGCCAGTAGTCGGACCGGACAGGGTATAATTGAAGCTTTCTTT. Translating it yields CASSRTGQGIIEAFF. Using reference TRBV19 and TRBJ1-1 for the parts outside the CDR3, the full variable domain is DGGITQSPKYLFRKEGQNVTLSCEQNLNHDAMYWYRQDPGQGLRLIYYSQIVNDFQKGDIAEGYSVSREKKESFPLTVTSAQKNPTAFYLCASSRTGQGIIEAFFGQGTRLTVV.

The chain joins TRBV2 to TRBJ2-2; D is possibly TRBD2 (6 bases). Germline V gives CDR1 SNHLY, CDR2 FYNNEI. The germline V and J ends were trimmed by 4 bases and 8 bases, with 17 bases remaining between them. The length of the CDR3 is 15 residues. The CDR3 nucleotides are TGTGCCAGCAGTGTATCGGGACTCAAAGGGGGGGAGCTGTTTTTT. Amino acids: CASSVSGLKGGELFF.

This rearrangement joins TRBV19 to TRBJ2-1; 9 nucleotides match TRBD1. This CDR3 has 15 residues. CDR1 is LNHDA, CDR2 SQIVND, per germline (reference sequence). J was trimmed by 3 bases and V by 5 bases; bases with no gene match: 5. The CDR3 bases are TGTGCCAGTAGTGCGGACAGGGGTGGCTACAATGAGCAGTTCTTC. Its translation is CASSADRGGYNEQFF.

This chain uses TRBV7-3 with TRBJ2-1, with 15 bases lining up with TRBD2. CDR3 size: 18 residues. In germline, CDR1 is SGHTA, CDR2 FQGTGA. V trimming: 5 bases; J trimming: 7 bases; junction bases outside the gene matches: 12. The CDR3 sequence is CASSLLGLAGGQKNEQFF. The CDR3 DNA reads TGTGCCAGCAGCCTCCTGGGACTAGCGGGGGGTCAAAAGAATGAGCAGTTCTTC.

The rearrangement links TRBV28 to TRBJ1-1, with D possibly TRBD1 on 5 matching bases. Germline V gene sequence: CDR1 MDHEN, CDR2 SYDVKM. Trimming removed 9 bases from V and 1 base from J, with 15 bases in between. The CDR3 loop spans 14 amino acids. The CDR3 region has the DNA TGTGCCAGTGGCGGGACGCCCTCGAACACTGAAGCTTTCTTT. This translates into CASGGTPSNTEAFF.

This rearrangement joins TRBV25-1 to TRBJ2-2; 11 positions agree with TRBD1. Trimming removed 1 base from V and 5 bases from J; junction bases left unmatched: 3. The CDR3 has 16 amino acids. Germline values: CDR1 MGHDK, CDR2 SYGVNS. CDR3 coding DNA: TGTGCCAGCAGTGAATGGACAGGGGGCAAGACCGGGGAGCTGTTTTTT. This encodes CASSEWTGGKTGELFF.

The chain uses TRBV2 and TRBJ1-2; 10 bases fit TRBD1. V lost 5 bases and J lost 6; bases outside the gene matches: 6. The germline V gene has CDR1 SNHLY and CDR2 FYNNEI. CDR3 size: 14 residues. The CDR3 loop reads CASSSSGTGDGYTF. DNA for the CDR3: TGTGCCAGCAGTTCTTCCGGGACAGGGGATGGCTACACCTTC.

This rearrangement joins TRBV19 to TRBJ2-4; weak D call: TRBD1 (7 bases). This CDR3 is built from 14 residues. CDR1 LNHDA and CDR2 SQIVND come from the germline V gene (reference sequence). V was trimmed by 4 bases and J by 5 bases, leaving 12 bases between them. The DNA of the CDR3 is TGTGCCAGTAGTAGAGGCAGGGGGGAAAACATTCAGTACTTC. Encoded protein: CASSRGRGENIQYF.

The chain carries TRBV5-1 and TRBJ2-1; 13 nucleotides align to TRBD2. After removal of 3 bases from V and 9 bases from J, the junction contained 15 bases not matched to a gene. Germline assignment: CDR1 SGHRS and CDR2 YFSETQ. The CDR3 has 18 residues. The CDR3 is CASSSKPGLAGTIGEQFF. CDR3 in DNA: TGCGCCAGCAGCTCGAAACCGGGACTAGCGGGGACTATCGGTGAGCAGTTCTTC. Full variable domain (outside the CDR3, taken from reference TRBV5-1 and TRBJ2-1): KAGVTQTPRYLIKTRGQQVTLSCSPISGHRSVSWYQQTPGQGLQFLFEYFSETQRNKGNFPGRFSGRQFSNSRSEMNVSTLELGDSALYLCASSSKPGLAGTIGEQFFGPGTRLTVL.

This chain joins TRBV9 and TRBJ2-3, with 10 bases matching TRBD2. Trimming at V came to 1 base and at J to 2 bases, leaving 1 base not matched to a gene. This CDR3 has 15 residues. The V gene's germline CDR1 is SGDLS and CDR2 YYNGEE. The CDR3 coding sequence is TGTGCCAGCAGCGTACTAGCGGGAGTCACAGATACGCAGTATTTT. As protein: CASSVLAGVTDTQYF.

The chain links TRBV24-1 to TRBJ1-1; 10 bases are a match to TRBD1. The CDR3 is 14 residues long. J gave up 1 base and V 10 bases, and 5 bases lay outside the gene matches. The germline V gene has CDR1 KGHDR and CDR2 SFDVKD. The CDR3 loop is CATRQGAGNTEAFF. Written as DNA, the CDR3 is TGTGCCACTAGACAGGGGGCGGGGAACACTGAAGCTTTCTTT.

This clone is medium-sized in the sample. The chain has TRBV4-2 and TRBJ1-2; D possibly corresponds to TRBD1 (5 bases). CDR3 size: 14 residues. The germline V gene has CDR1 LGHNA and CDR2 YNFKEQ. V lost 0 bases and J lost 6, with 11 bases in between. Written as DNA, the CDR3 is TGTGCCAGCAGCCAAGAGCTACGGACAAATGGCTACACCTTC. Amino acids: CASSQELRTNGYTF.

The V gene is TRBV13, the J gene TRBJ2-7; TRBD1 is a possible D gene (6 bases). This CDR3 region has 18 residues. Trimming took off 6 bases at V and 0 bases at J, with 24 bases between the two ends. CDR1 and CDR2 from the germline V gene are PRHDT and FYEKMQ (reference sequence). In DNA form, the CDR3 reads TGTGCCAGCAGGCCGGACAGAGCTAGAGAGACAAGCTCCTACGAGCAGTACTTC. Its protein product is CASRPDRARETSSYEQYF.

CDR3 sequence (DNA): TGTGCCAGCCAGGAGCAGGGAATTTCCACCGAGCAGTACTTC. Its translation: CASQEQGISTEQYF. The chain combines TRBV19 with TRBJ2-7, with a weak D call TRBD1 (5 bases). CDR1 and CDR2 from the germline V gene are LNHDA and SQIVND (reference sequence). Trimming shortened V by 9 bases and J by 6 bases, and 21 bases separated the two germline ends. CDR3 length: 14 residues.

This rearrangement joins TRBV25-1 to TRBJ2-3; TRBD2 might be the D (7 bases). Germline values: CDR1 MGHDK, CDR2 SYGVNS. V was clipped by 4 bases and J by 3 bases, with 20 bases between them. This CDR3 is 17 amino acids long. CDR3 amino acids: CASSGVERGGQTDTQYF. CDR3 DNA sequence: TGTGCCAGCAGTGGGGTTGAAAGGGGGGGTCAAACAGATACGCAGTATTTT.

The chain employs TRBV19 and TRBJ2-1; D is undetermined. The CDR3 spans 14 residues. Trimming shortened V by 1 base and J by 5 bases, and 9 bases separated the two germline ends. Per the germline V gene, CDR1 is LNHDA and CDR2 is SQIVND (reference sequence). The CDR3 protein is CASSIGGINNEQFF. The CDR3 DNA follows: TGTGCCAGTAGTATAGGAGGTATCAACAATGAGCAGTTCTTC.

In this sample, this clone turned up once. V is TRBV5-4 and J is TRBJ2-7, with 7 bases lining up with TRBD2. The CDR3 is 13 amino acids. Looked up from germline, CDR1 is SGHNT and CDR2 is YYREEE (reference sequence). V lost 2 bases to trimming and J lost 5 bases; unmatched junction nucleotides: 4. The CDR3 nucleotides read TGTGCCAGCAGCTTCAGCGGGGCCCACGAGCAGTACTTC. It encodes CASSFSGAHEQYF.

The chain carries TRBV6-5 and TRBJ1-1, with TRBD1 matching over 7 bases. This CDR3 comprises 13 residues. CDR1 MNHEY and CDR2 SVGAGI come from the germline V gene. V gave up 7 bases and J gave up 5 bases; unmatched junction bases: 7. This CDR3 is CASIAGGGTEAFF. CDR3 bases: TGTGCCAGCATCGCAGGGGGAGGAACTGAAGCTTTCTTT.